The clone carrying this T cell receptor (beta chain) was detected once. Its specificity is unknown. One end of the junction fails to match germline, which may point to a read error. This sample is drawn from a study of CD8+CD57+ T cells in acquired aplastic anemia. Findings and caveats of the study: Between patients and controls, CD8+ Simpson's diversity did not vary significantly. Twenty-nine shared CD8+ CDR3s appeared highly expressed within patients' immunodominant clones.

The template for TCR beta VDJ and CDR3 sequence profiling was genomic DNA. TCRdb reprocessed the reads with MiXCR, giving one entry per CDR3 protein. The top ten hold about 2.8% of the sample, which has some 160,000 distinct CDR3 sequences, under 55% seen once. Germline assignment: CDR1 SGHRS and CDR2 YFSETQ. This CDR3 is built from 13 residues. Whoever was chosen for sequencing had shown CD8+CD57+ cell expansion by flow cytometry. A severe acquired aplastic anemia diagnosis applied to all patients. The V gene is TRBV5-1, the J gene TRBJ1-1; the D is unclear. Sequenced input: sorted CD4+, CD8+, or CD8+CD57+ T cells (not recorded which) from PBMCs. This TCR was sampled from a human donor with aplastic anemia. In DNA, the CDR3 is TGCGCCGGCAGCTTGGAGGGCGACACTGAAGCTTTCTTT. Translating gives CAGSLEGDTEAFF. Together with reference TRBV5-1 and TRBJ1-1, the CDR3 gives the full variable domain: KAGVTQTPRYLIKTRGQQVTLSCSPISGHRSVSWYQQTPGQGLQFLFEYFSETQRNKGNFPGRFSGRQFSNSRSEMNVSTLELGDSALYLCAGSLEGDTEAFFGQGTRLTVV.